What follows is one T cell receptor (beta chain) and its context. Its cognate antigen is unknown. The table came from immunoSEQ multiplex PCR; TCRdb's copy has only in-frame clones and leaves some out. The sample consists of 150,000 to 200,000 clones, 80% to 95% of them appearing once. J gave up 1 base and V 3 bases, and 3 bases lay outside the gene matches. Germline-derived CDR1 and CDR2 are KGHSH and LQKENI. The CDR3 has 14 residues. This sample stems from a study of T cell responses to AZD1222 COVID-19 vaccine. Study-wide results and caveats: Most donors were white British and more were female, and clonal diversity was possibly underestimated. Spike-specific TCR breadth and depth grew following two AZD1222 doses.

This TCR was sampled from an adult who received the AZD1222 COVID-19 vaccine. The rearrangement links TRBV18 to TRBJ2-7; 7 bases align to TRBD1. The sequencing here drew on peripheral blood, taken 28 days after the second AZD1222 dose. This CDR3 is CASSPARGSYEQYF. In DNA form, the CDR3 reads TGTGCCAGCTCACCGGCCAGGGGGTCCTACGAGCAGTACTTC.